This TCR beta chain was documented in a study of shared clonotypes between healthy human individuals. Study-wide results and caveats: Large sequencing depth failed to make sorted-subset sequencing complete, rarefaction showed. Naive subsets usually exceeded memory subsets in estimated richness. Clonotypes that were shared across a handful of donors made up 4.5% to 5% of naive CD4 clonotypes.

Generated by immunoSEQ multiplex PCR, the TCRdb table keeps only in-frame clones and is missing some. The table includes millions of clones, approximately 90% detected once. Points on this clone: The target antigen is unknown.

Germline V gene lookup returns CDR1 SGHTA and CDR2 FQGNSA. The CDR3 contains 15 residues. The trim removed 3 bases at V and 3 bases at J, leaving 6 bases unmatched. The sequence was obtained from a man aged 18 to 30 in good health. The rearrangement joins TRBV7-2 to TRBJ2-3; 7 nucleotides match TRBD2. What was sequenced was naive CD4+ T cells sorted from blood. The subset is: CD45RA+ positively selected. The CDR3: CASSFGGGGTDTQYF. The CDR3 DNA follows: TGTGCCAGCAGCTTCGGCGGGGGTGGGACAGATACGCAGTATTTT.